There are many counts of the clone carrying this TCR delta chain. Antigen specificity is unknown. Bulk repertoires came from Vgamma9/Vdelta2+ or Vdelta2-negative gammadelta T cells flow-sorted from PBMC. V shed 0 bases, J shed 3 bases, and the junction held 18 bases outside the gene matches. Germline lookup yields CDR1 TSWWSYY and CDR2 QGS. CDR3 length: 20 residues. TCRdb redid clone calling on the multiplex PCR reads using CATT. The sample includes roughly 86,000 delta-chain clones, more than 1.4% of them seen just once. The data were taken from a study of γδ T cells in repeated Plasmodium falciparum infection. Looking at the study overall: Over around 630 days, donors received four mosquito-bite P. falciparum NF54 infections.

Findings and caveats of the study: Waves of new clonotype selection appeared after repeated controlled infections in Vdelta2-negative, largely Vdelta1+, gammadelta T cells.

The sequenced material came from gamma-delta T cells from blood. J is TRDJ1 and V is TRDV1; TRDD3 matches at 8 bases. TCRdb does not report a J gene; here it was assigned by matching the DNA to germline references. The source of this sequence is a pool of human donors (malaria-infected and uninfected, not separated). The CDR3 reads CALGELSFTGGGRDADKLIF. DNA for the CDR3: TGTGCTCTTGGGGAACTCTCCTTTACTGGGGGGGGCCGCGACGCCGATAAACTCATCTTT.